This passage covers 20 T cell receptor beta chains from one sample sequenced in a study of neurological immune-mediated disorders (dated by TCRdb to about 2019). Libraries were constructed by 5' RACE. The sequencer listed for this sample is Illumina HiSeq 2500. The public reads were reanalyzed by TCRdb: fastp trimming at Q25, MiXCR alignment, in-frame beta chains only. Every entry covers one CDR3 protein and lists the most common genes and DNA from its rows. For this sample there are around 69,000 distinct CDR3 sequences; 3% to 4% appear just once. About 3.5% of the sample goes to the ten largest clones. Material for sequencing was PBMCs. Receptor source: a man in his forties with multiple sclerosis.

This clonotype was seen at least ten times. V gene TRBV10-3 combines with J gene TRBJ1-5; the D gene is possibly TRBD1 (5 bases). CDR1 and CDR2 from the germline V gene are ENHRY and SYGVKD. The CDR3 consists of 17 residues. V shed 2 bases and J shed 6 bases, with 20 bases lying between them. CDR3 sequence reads: CAISEEGSRVHGQPQHF. The DNA for the CDR3 is TGTGCCATCAGTGAGGAGGGGTCCCGGGTCCATGGTCAGCCCCAGCATTTT.

This clonotype appeared many times. The genes are TRBV7-6 and TRBJ1-5, with 11 positions matching TRBD1. With V trimmed by 1 base and J by 6 bases, 5 bases remained unmatched. This CDR3 comprises 16 residues. CDR1 is SGHVS, CDR2 FNYEAQ, per germline. For the CDR3, the DNA is TGTGCCAGCAGCTTAGGTGGACAGGGGGCGAGTCAGCCCCAGCATTTT. Translation gives CASSLGGQGASQPQHF.

This clonotype was counted ten times or more. J is TRBJ2-1 and V is TRBV3-1, with 9 nucleotides matching TRBD2. CDR3 length: 14 amino acids. Trimming took 4 bases from V and 5 from J; bases not matched to a gene: 3. Germline CDR1 reads LGHDT; CDR2 reads YNNKEL (reference sequence). The chain's CDR3 is CASSRLADNNEQFF. CDR3 DNA: TGTGCCAGCAGCCGACTAGCGGATAACAATGAGCAGTTCTTC.

This clonotype was seen many times. The chain has TRBV7-9 and TRBJ2-1; TRBD2 agrees at 9 bases. Germline trimming cut 4 bases from V and 1 base from J; bases unmatched to any gene: 5. The CDR3 spans 16 residues. Germline lookup yields CDR1 SEHNR and CDR2 FQNEAQ (reference sequence). The CDR3 bases are TGTGCCAGCAGCTCCCCAAGCGGGGGGTCCTACAATGAGCAGTTCTTC. As protein: CASSSPSGGSYNEQFF.

This clonotype was picked up many times. The genes are TRBV27 and TRBJ1-6, with 7 bases that match TRBD1. V shed 2 bases, J shed 6 bases, and the junction held 4 bases outside the gene matches. The germline gives CDR1 MNHEY, CDR2 SMNVEV (reference sequence). The CDR3 runs to 15 residues. The CDR3 DNA is TGTGCCAGCAGTTTAAAGGGACAGATTAATTCACCCCTCCACTTT. It is translated as CASSLKGQINSPLHF.

This clonotype was recorded at least ten times. The chain combines TRBV24-1 with TRBJ2-2; TRBD2 matches at 7 bases. CDR3 length: 15 residues. From germline, CDR1 is KGHDR and CDR2 SFDVKD. Unmatched junction bases numbered 3, after V lost 4 bases and J lost 2 bases. For the CDR3, the DNA is TGTGCCACCAGTGAGCGGGGGAAAAACACCGGGGAGCTGTTTTTT. This gives the protein CATSERGKNTGELFF.

This clonotype turned up a few times. This chain uses TRBV18 with TRBJ2-3, with 11 bases aligning to TRBD2. Germline CDR1 is KGHSH and CDR2 is LQKENI. V trimming: 8 bases; J trimming: 0 bases; junction bases outside the gene matches: 7. The CDR3 is made up of 16 amino acids. CDR3 residues: CASQSRLAGSTDTQYF. DNA of the CDR3: TGTGCCAGCCAAAGTCGACTAGCGGGGAGCACAGATACGCAGTATTTT.

There are many counts of this clonotype. J is TRBJ2-3 and V is TRBV20-1, with no clear D. This CDR3 is 14 amino acids long. Germline CDR1 reads DFQATT; CDR2 reads SNEGSKA (reference sequence). Trimming took 6 bases from V and 0 from J, leaving 13 bases between them. The CDR3: CSAKRAGSTDTQYF. DNA for the CDR3: TGCAGTGCAAAGAGAGCCGGTAGCACAGATACGCAGTATTTT.

This clonotype has at least ten counts. V and J are TRBV6-5 and TRBJ1-1, with D perhaps TRBD1 (6 bases). The V and J ends lost 5 bases and 5 bases respectively, with 15 bases between them. CDR3 size: 14 residues. Germline CDR1 and CDR2: MNHEY and SVGAGI. CDR3 region: CASSMQGRGTEAFF. CDR3 in DNA: TGTGCCAGCAGTATGCAGGGGAGAGGGACTGAAGCTTTCTTT.

The sample holds many counts of this clonotype. The chain has TRBV9 and TRBJ2-1; D gene ambiguous. V was trimmed by 0 bases and J by 0 bases, leaving 7 bases between them. CDR3 length: 15 amino acids. CDR1 SGDLS and CDR2 YYNGEE come from the germline V gene. DNA of the CDR3: TGTGCCAGCAGCGTAGGTCCAAGCTCCTACAATGAGCAGTTCTTC. This sequence encodes CASSVGPSSYNEQFF.

A remark on this clonotype: This may come from a read error, since a much larger clone is one base off. This chain links TRBV16 with TRBJ2-6; TRBD1 matches 7 bases. The CDR3 consists of 16 residues. Germline CDR1 KGHSY, CDR2 FQNENV. This CDR3 is CASSQITGEGAKVLTF. CDR3 nucleotides: TGTGCCAGCAGCCAGATCACAGGGGAAGGGGCCAAAGTCCTGACTTTC.

This clonotype showed up many times. The CDR3 does not close with the conserved phenylalanine or tryptophan, likely indicating a read error. The chain joins TRBV5-1 to TRBJ2-7; D is unresolved. The germline V gene encodes CDR1 SGHRS and CDR2 YFSETQ. The CDR3 is made up of 13 amino acids. V lost 1 base to trimming and J lost 0 bases, with 5 bases between them. This chain's CDR3 is CASSLWNSYEQYN. CDR3 in DNA: TGCGCCAGCAGCTTGTGGAACTCCTACGAGCAGTACAAC.

This clonotype was picked up many times. V and J are TRBV27 and TRBJ2-6, with D possibly being TRBD1 (6 bases). Trimming took off 5 bases at V and 0 bases at J, with 14 bases between the two ends. CDR1 is MNHEY, CDR2 SMNVEV, per germline (reference sequence). There are 17 residues in the CDR3. Here the CDR3 DNA reads TGTGCCAGCAGTCCCTTGGACAGTAACTCTGGGGCCAACGTCCTGACTTTC. This codes for CASSPLDSNSGANVLTF.

This chain uses TRBV3-1 with TRBJ2-1; D possibly uses TRBD1 or TRBD2 (5 bases each). The CDR3 covers 13 residues. CDR1 and CDR2 from the germline V gene are LGHDT and YNNKEL (reference sequence). V dropped 0 bases and J dropped 7 bases, with 7 bases sitting between them. The CDR3 loop reads CASSQDEGNEQFF. The CDR3 coding sequence is TGTGCCAGCAGCCAAGACGAGGGGAATGAGCAGTTCTTC.

The table lists this clonotype with many counts. The chain employs TRBV7-7 and TRBJ2-7, with a weak D call TRBD2 (5 bases). Germline V gene sequence: CDR1 SSHAT, CDR2 FNYEAQ (reference sequence). The CDR3 is 13 amino acids. V dropped 5 bases and J dropped 6 bases, with 14 bases sitting between them. The DNA of the CDR3 is TGTGCCAGCAGCACCGAACGGGGTTCCGAGCAGTACTTC. This codes for CASSTERGSEQYF.

This clonotype was recorded many times. The genes are TRBV27 and TRBJ2-1, with TRBD1 matching 9 bases. CDR3 length: 15 amino acids. Germline CDR1 MNHEY, CDR2 SMNVEV (reference sequence). J lost 3 bases, V lost 9 bases, and 9 bases had no gene match. The CDR3 sequence: CASSIWDRVYNEQFF. The CDR3 bases are TGTGCCAGTTCTATCTGGGACAGGGTCTACAATGAGCAGTTCTTC.

This clonotype was seen many times. CDR3: CASSLEPGSSYEQYF. The CDR3 nucleotides are TGTGCCAGCAGCTTGGAACCAGGGAGCTCCTACGAGCAGTACTTC. The genes are TRBV5-5 and TRBJ2-7; D possibly uses TRBD1 or TRBD2 (5 bases each). Per germline, CDR1 SGHKS and CDR2 YYEKEE (reference sequence). Trimming pared 0 bases from V and 0 bases from J, leaving 10 bases between. This CDR3 has 15 residues.

This clonotype was seen more than once but under ten times. This could be a read error, since a much larger clone is one nucleotide away. The J gene is TRBJ1-5, the V gene TRBV5-1, with D possibly TRBD1 on 6 matching bases. Trimming cost V 0 bases and J 12 bases, with 10 bases left between them. Per the germline V gene, CDR1 is SGHRS and CDR2 is YFSETQ. The CDR3 runs to 12 residues. Here the CDR3 reads CASSLEGGHQHF. DNA for the CDR3: TGCGCCAGCAGCTTGGAAGGGGGTCACCAGCATTTT. The full variable domain, completed using reference TRBV5-1 and TRBJ1-5, is KAGVTQTPRYLIKTRGQQVTLSCSPISGHRSVSWYQQTPGQGLQFLFEYFSETQRNKGNFPGRFSGRQFSNSRSEMNVSTLELGDSALYLCASSLEGGHQHFGDGTRLSIL.

This clonotype was detected ten times or more. The V call is TRBV27, the J call TRBJ1-3; 7 bases fit TRBD1. Germline V CDR1 and CDR2: MNHEY, SMNVEV (reference sequence). Germline trimming cut 6 bases from V and 0 bases from J; bases unmatched to any gene: 2. The length of the CDR3 is 14 residues. The CDR3 DNA reads TGTGCCAGCAGCGGGACAGACTCTGGAAACACCATATATTTT. It yields the protein CASSGTDSGNTIYF.

In this sample, this clonotype turned up many times. The chain is built from TRBV5-1 and TRBJ1-1; no clear D. Germline values: CDR1 SGHRS, CDR2 YFSETQ. V gave up 5 bases and J gave up 1 base, with 15 bases separating them. The CDR3 consists of 15 residues. The CDR3 is CASSISGQTNTEAFF. CDR3 sequence (DNA): TGCGCCAGCAGTATTTCGGGCCAGACGAACACTGAAGCTTTCTTT.